The 10 T cell receptor beta chains below were found in one sample sequenced in a study of OX40 agonist ivuxolimab in advanced cancers. Clones were read by immunoSEQ multiplex PCR, and TCRdb kept only the in-frame ones, dropping some. The repertoire includes about 79,000 clones, roughly 92% of them detected once, and approximately 9.9% sits in the top ten. This specimen consisted of CD4+ or CD8+ T cells sorted from blood, obtained in a trial of the OX40 agonist ivuxolimab. Receptors originate from an adult with an advanced solid tumor such as melanoma, head and neck, liver or kidney cancer.

CDR3 DNA: TGCGCCAGCTTAGAACAGGGGCAAGAGACCCAGTACTTC. It specifies CASLEQGQETQYF. V is TRBV5-1 and J is TRBJ2-5; 7 bases line up with TRBD1. Germline CDR1 and CDR2: SGHRS and YFSETQ. The V segment lost 7 bases and the J segment 2 bases; nucleotides outside the gene matches: 5. This CDR3 comprises 13 residues.

The gene calls are TRBV5-1 and TRBJ2-7, with a weak D call TRBD1 (6 bases). Germline V gives CDR1 SGHRS, CDR2 YFSETQ. The V end lost 4 bases, the J end lost 0 bases, and 11 bases lay between the germline ends. The CDR3 contains 14 residues. The chain's CDR3 is CASSLGHLSYEQYF. CDR3 DNA sequence: TGCGCCAGCAGCCTGGGACATCTCTCCTACGAGCAGTACTTC.

The V call is TRBV11-2, the J call TRBJ1-3; D is unclear. Germline values: CDR1 SGHAT, CDR2 FQNNGV. V lost 8 bases and J 9 bases, leaving 14 bases between the germline ends. The CDR3 spans 12 residues. In DNA, the CDR3 is TGTGCCAGCGCCTCCCTCGAACCCACCATATATTTT. It yields the protein CASASLEPTIYF.

The chain employs TRBV13 and TRBJ2-5, with 7 nucleotides matching TRBD1. Germline-derived CDR1 and CDR2 are PRHDT and FYEKMQ (reference sequence). Losses at the gene ends were 5 bases for V and 5 bases for J; bases not matched to a gene: 11. The CDR3 is 15 amino acids. The CDR3: CASSTGEDGRETQYF. CDR3 bases: TGTGCCAGCAGCACAGGGGAAGATGGTCGCGAGACCCAGTACTTC.

CDR3 DNA sequence: TGTGCCACCCAGGGTCTACACTACGAGCAGTACTTC. It is translated as CATQGLHYEQYF. The genes are TRBV27 and TRBJ2-7, with D possibly being TRBD1 (5 bases). Germline CDR1 is MNHEY and CDR2 is SMNVEV (reference sequence). V was cut by 10 bases and J by 3 bases, with 13 bases left in between. The CDR3 has 12 residues.

This chain links TRBV11-3 with TRBJ2-7, with TRBD1 identical over 9 bases. Germline V lookup: CDR1 SGHNT, CDR2 YENEEA. The length of the CDR3 is 13 residues. Trimming cost V 5 bases and J 3 bases; bases outside gene matches: 2. The CDR3, as DNA: TGTGCCAGCAGCGGGGACAGGGACTACGAGCAGTACTTC. Translation gives CASSGDRDYEQYF. Full variable domain (remainder filled in from reference TRBV11-3 and TRBJ2-7): EAGVVQSPRYKIIEKKQPVAFWCNPISGHNTLYWYLQNLGQGPELLIRYENEEAVDDSQLPKDRFSAERLKGVDSTLKIQPAELGDSAVYLCASSGDRDYEQYFGPGTRLTVT.

V usage is TRBV7-6 and J usage is TRBJ1-6, with TRBD1 identical over 8 bases. Germline trimming cut 1 base from V and 9 bases from J; bases unmatched to any gene: 8. The germline gives CDR1 SGHVS, CDR2 FNYEAQ. The CDR3 has 16 amino acids. Here the CDR3 reads CASSLGQGALTSPLHF. DNA for the CDR3: TGTGCCAGCAGCTTAGGCCAGGGGGCGCTTACTTCACCCCTCCACTTT.

The chain has TRBV27 and TRBJ2-7; possibly TRBD1 for D (6 bases). Looked up from germline, CDR1 is MNHEY and CDR2 is SMNVEV (reference sequence). Between the trimmed V and J ends, which lost 4 bases and 5 bases, there was a span of 12 bases. This CDR3 has 13 residues. This CDR3 reads CASSSGRGHEQYF. The CDR3, as DNA: TGTGCCAGCAGTTCGGGCAGGGGACACGAGCAGTACTTC.

The rearrangement uses TRBV29-1 and TRBJ2-2, with 9 nucleotides matching TRBD1. CDR3 size: 14 residues. V was pared by 7 bases and J by 5 bases, with 8 bases of the junction left unmatched. Germline V lookup: CDR1 SQVTM, CDR2 ANQGSEA. CDR3 sequence: CSATGQGGTGELFF. CDR3 nucleotides: TGCAGCGCCACGGGACAGGGAGGTACCGGGGAGCTGTTTTTT.

The chain joins TRBV27 to TRBJ2-7, with D possibly called TRBD1 or TRBD2 (5 bases each). CDR1 and CDR2 (germline): MNHEY, SMNVEV (reference sequence). V was shortened by 3 bases and J by 3 bases, with 12 bases between the two germline ends. The CDR3 consists of 14 residues. CDR3: CASSFQLGGYEQYF. The CDR3, as DNA: TGTGCCAGCAGTTTCCAACTTGGGGGCTACGAGCAGTACTTC.